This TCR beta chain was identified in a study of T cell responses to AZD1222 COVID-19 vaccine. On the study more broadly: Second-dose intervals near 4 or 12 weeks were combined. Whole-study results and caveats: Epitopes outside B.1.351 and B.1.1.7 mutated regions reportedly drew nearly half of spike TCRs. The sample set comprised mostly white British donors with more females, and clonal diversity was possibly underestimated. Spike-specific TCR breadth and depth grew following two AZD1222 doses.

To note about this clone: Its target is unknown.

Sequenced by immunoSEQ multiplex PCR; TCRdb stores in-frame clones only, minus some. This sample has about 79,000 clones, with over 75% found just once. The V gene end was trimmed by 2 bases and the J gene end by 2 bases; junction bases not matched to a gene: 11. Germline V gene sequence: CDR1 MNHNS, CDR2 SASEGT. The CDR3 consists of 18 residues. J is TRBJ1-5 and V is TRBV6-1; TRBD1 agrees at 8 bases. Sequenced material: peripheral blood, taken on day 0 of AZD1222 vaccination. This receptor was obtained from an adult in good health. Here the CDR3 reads CASSEQGRGRVGNQPQHF. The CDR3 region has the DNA TGTGCCAGCAGTGAACAAGGCAGGGGGCGAGTCGGCAATCAGCCCCAGCATTTT.